This entry is about one T cell receptor (beta chain). Its antigen remains unknown. Patients with autoimmune history or systemic immunosuppression were excluded. These data are taken from a study of OX40 agonist ivuxolimab in advanced cancers. On the study more broadly: It was ivuxolimab, an agonistic anti-OX40 (CD134) antibody, that patients were treated with. Study-level results: Among the lowest peripheral clonal expansion occurred in 0.1-3.0 mg/kg partial responders.

Clones were sequenced by immunoSEQ multiplex PCR, and TCRdb holds only the in-frame ones, with some missing. The table records 60,000 to 75,000 clones, about 83% of them present only once. This CDR3 region has 12 residues. CDR1 and CDR2 (germline): LNHDA, SQIVND (reference sequence). V was trimmed by 0 bases and J by 8 bases, leaving 5 bases between them. The sequence derives from an adult with an advanced solid tumor such as melanoma, head and neck, liver or kidney cancer. The chain recombines TRBV19 with TRBJ2-1; D is unclear. The sequencing here drew on CD4+ or CD8+ T cells sorted from blood, taken in a trial of the OX40 agonist ivuxolimab. The CDR3 loop is CASSIDRHEQFF. DNA for the CDR3: TGTGCCAGTAGTATAGATCGGCATGAGCAGTTCTTC.